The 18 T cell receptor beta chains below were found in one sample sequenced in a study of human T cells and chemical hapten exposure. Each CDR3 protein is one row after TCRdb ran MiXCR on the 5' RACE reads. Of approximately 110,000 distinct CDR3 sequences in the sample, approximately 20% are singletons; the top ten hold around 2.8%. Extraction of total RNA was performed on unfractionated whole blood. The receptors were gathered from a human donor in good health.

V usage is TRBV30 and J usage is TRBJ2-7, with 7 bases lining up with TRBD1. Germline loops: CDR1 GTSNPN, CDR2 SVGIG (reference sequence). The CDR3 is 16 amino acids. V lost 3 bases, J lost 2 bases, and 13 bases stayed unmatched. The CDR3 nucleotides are TGTGCCTGGAGAAAACGACCGGGACAGAGCCCCTACGAGCAGTACTTC. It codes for CAWRKRPGQSPYEQYF.

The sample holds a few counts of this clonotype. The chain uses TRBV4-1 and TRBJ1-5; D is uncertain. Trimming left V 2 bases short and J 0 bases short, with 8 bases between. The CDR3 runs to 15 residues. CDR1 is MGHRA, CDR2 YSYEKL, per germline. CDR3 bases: TGCGCCAGCAGCCAAAGGATCAGTAGCAATCAGCCCCAGCATTTT. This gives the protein CASSQRISSNQPQHF.

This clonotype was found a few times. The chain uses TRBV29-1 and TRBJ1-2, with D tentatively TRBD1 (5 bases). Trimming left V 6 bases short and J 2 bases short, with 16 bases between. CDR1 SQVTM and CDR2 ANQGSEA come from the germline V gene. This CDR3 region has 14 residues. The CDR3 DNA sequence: TGCAGCGTCAGTGGGGCTATAGAGAACTATGGCTACACCTTC. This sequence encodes CSVSGAIENYGYTF.

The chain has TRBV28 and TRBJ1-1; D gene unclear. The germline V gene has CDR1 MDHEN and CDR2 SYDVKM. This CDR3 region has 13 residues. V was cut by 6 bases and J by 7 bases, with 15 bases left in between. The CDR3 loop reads CASSYEVGVEAFF. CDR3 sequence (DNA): TGTGCCAGCAGCTACGAAGTAGGCGTTGAAGCTTTCTTT.

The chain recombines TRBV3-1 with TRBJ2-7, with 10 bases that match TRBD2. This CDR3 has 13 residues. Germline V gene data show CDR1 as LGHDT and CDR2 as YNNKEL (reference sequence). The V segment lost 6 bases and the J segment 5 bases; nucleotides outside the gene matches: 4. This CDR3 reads CASRASGSHEQYF. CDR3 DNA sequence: TGTGCCAGCAGGGCTAGCGGGAGCCACGAGCAGTACTTC.

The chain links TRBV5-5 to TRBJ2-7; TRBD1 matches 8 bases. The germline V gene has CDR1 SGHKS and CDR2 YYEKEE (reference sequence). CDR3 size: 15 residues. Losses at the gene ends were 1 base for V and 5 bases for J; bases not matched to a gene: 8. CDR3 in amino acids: CASSLRQGALNEQYF. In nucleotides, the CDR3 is TGTGCCAGCAGCTTGAGGCAGGGGGCACTTAACGAGCAGTACTTC. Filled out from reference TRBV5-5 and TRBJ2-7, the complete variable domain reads DAGVTQSPTHLIKTRGQQVTLRCSPISGHKSVSWYQQVLGQGPQFIFQYYEKEERGRGNFPDRFSARQFPNYSSELNVNALLLGDSALYLCASSLRQGALNEQYFGPGTRLTVT.

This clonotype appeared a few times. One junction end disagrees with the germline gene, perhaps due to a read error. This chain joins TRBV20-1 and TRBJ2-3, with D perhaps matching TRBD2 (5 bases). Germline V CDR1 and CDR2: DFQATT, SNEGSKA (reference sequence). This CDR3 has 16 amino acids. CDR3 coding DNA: TGCAGTGTTAGATCGGGAACGGGCCGAACGACAGATACGCAGTATTTT. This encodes CSVRSGTGRTTDTQYF.

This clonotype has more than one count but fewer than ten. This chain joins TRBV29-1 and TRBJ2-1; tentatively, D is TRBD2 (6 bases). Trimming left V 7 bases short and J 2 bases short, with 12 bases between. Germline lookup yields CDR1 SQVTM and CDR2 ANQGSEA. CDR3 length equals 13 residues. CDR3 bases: TGCAGCGCCCGGGGGACCGCCTACAATGAGCAGTTCTTC. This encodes CSARGTAYNEQFF.

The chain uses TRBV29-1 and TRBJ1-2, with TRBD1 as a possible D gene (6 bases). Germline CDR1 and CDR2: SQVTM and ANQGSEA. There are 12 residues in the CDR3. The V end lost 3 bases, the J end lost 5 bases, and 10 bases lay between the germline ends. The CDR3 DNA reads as TGCAGCGTTGAGCAGGGGCCATATGGCTACACCTTC. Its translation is CSVEQGPYGYTF.

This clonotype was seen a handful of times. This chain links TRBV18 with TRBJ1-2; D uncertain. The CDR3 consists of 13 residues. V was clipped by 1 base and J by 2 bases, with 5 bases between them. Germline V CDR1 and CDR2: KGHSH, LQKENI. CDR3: CASSPQENYGYTF. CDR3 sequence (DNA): TGTGCCAGCTCACCACAGGAAAACTATGGCTACACCTTC.

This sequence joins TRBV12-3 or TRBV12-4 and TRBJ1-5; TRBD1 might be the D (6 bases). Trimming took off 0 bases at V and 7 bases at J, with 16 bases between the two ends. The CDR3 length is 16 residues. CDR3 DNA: TGTGCCAGCAGTTTAGCGGGGGGGGGGCTCGGACAGCCCCAGCATTTT. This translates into CASSLAGGGLGQPQHF.

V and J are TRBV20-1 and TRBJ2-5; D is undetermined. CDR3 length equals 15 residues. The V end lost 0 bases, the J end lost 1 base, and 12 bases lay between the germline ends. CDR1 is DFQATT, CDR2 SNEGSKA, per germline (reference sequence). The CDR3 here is CSARDRQLPQETQYF. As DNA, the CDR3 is TGCAGTGCTAGAGATCGGCAGCTACCCCAAGAGACCCAGTACTTC.

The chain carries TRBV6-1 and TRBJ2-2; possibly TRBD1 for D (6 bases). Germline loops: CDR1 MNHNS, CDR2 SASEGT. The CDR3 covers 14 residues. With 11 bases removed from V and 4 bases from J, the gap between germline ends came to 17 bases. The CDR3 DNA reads TGTGCCTCCGGACGCACAGGGATCACCGGGGAGCTGTTTTTT. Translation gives CASGRTGITGELFF.

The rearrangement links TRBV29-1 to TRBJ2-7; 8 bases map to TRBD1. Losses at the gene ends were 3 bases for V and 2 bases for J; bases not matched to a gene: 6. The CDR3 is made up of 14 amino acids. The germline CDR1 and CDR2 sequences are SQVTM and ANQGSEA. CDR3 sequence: CSVETTGGTYEQYF. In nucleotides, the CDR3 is TGCAGCGTTGAGACAACAGGGGGTACCTACGAGCAGTACTTC.

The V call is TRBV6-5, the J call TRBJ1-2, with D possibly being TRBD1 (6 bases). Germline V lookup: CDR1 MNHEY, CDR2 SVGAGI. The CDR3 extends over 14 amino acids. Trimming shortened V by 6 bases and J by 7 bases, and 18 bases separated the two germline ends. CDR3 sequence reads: CASSQGRLLSGYTF. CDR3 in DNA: TGTGCCAGCAGCCAGGGGAGGTTGCTTAGTGGCTACACCTTC.

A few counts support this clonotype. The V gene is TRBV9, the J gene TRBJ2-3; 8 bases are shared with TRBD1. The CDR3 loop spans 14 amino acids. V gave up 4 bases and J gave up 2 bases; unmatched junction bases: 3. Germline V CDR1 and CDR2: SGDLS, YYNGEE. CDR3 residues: CASSLQGDTDTQYF. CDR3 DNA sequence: TGTGCCAGCAGCTTACAGGGGGACACAGATACGCAGTATTTT.

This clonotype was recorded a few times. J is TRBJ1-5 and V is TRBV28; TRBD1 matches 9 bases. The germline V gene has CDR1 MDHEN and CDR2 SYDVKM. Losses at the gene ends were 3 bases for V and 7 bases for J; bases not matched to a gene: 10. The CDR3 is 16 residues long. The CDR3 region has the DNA TGTGCCAGCAGTTTTCGGGTTGGACAGGGGCACCAGCCCCAGCATTTT. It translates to CASSFRVGQGHQPQHF. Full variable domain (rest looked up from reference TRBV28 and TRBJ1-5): DVKVTQSSRYLVKRTGEKVFLECVQDMDHENMFWYRQDPGLGLRLIYFSYDVKMKEKGDIPEGYSVSREKKERFSLILESASTNQTSMYLCASSFRVGQGHQPQHFGDGTRLSIL.

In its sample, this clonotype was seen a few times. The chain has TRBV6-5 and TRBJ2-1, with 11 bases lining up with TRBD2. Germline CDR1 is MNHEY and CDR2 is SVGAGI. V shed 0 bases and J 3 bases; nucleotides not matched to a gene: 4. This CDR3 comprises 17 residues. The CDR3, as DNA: TGTGCCAGCAGTTACTCCTGGCTAGCGGGAGGCTACAATGAGCAGTTCTTC. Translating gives CASSYSWLAGGYNEQFF.